The entry that follows covers one TCR beta chain sequence. The source of the sample is a study of blood T cell repertoires in COVID-19. The overall study: The United States, Italy and Spain were the sources of the acute and convalescent COVID-19 samples. The cDNA or gDNA used as material had been derived from T cells, B-cell-depleted T cells, or PBMCs.

V shed 3 bases, J shed 6 bases, and the junction held 0 bases outside the gene matches. The CDR3 extends over 11 amino acids. Germline CDR1 and CDR2: SGHRS and YFSETQ. As processed by the authors: Estimates of nucleated cell counts were drawn from the amplification of reference gene primers. Sequencing used immunoSEQ multiplex PCR; TCRdb keeps in-frame clones, though not all of them. V and J calls and clone size are given by that table; D and trimming were obtained from the DNA. Among more than 25,000 clones listed, around 86% were seen once. The receptor was derived from a man aged 50-59 years with active COVID-19. Sequenced sample: peripheral blood. This chain connects TRBV5-1 to TRBJ2-7; 7 nucleotides align to TRBD1. CDR3 residues: CASSWDSEQYF. CDR3 sequence (DNA): TGCGCCAGCAGCTGGGACAGCGAGCAGTACTTC. Together with reference TRBV5-1 and TRBJ2-7, the CDR3 gives the full variable domain: KAGVTQTPRYLIKTRGQQVTLSCSPISGHRSVSWYQQTPGQGLQFLFEYFSETQRNKGNFPGRFSGRQFSNSRSEMNVSTLELGDSALYLCASSWDSEQYFGPGTRLTVT.